This TCR beta chain was captured by sequencing in a study of radiotherapy plus CTLA-4 blockade in lung cancer. In the study overall: Patients showed objective responses in 15% to 20% of cases, and disease control was achieved by 30% to 35%. Study-wide points: TCR clones of tumor origin grew in blood after radiotherapy plus ipilimumab. Early blood T cell clone dynamics, with interferon-beta, were reported to best predict response.

The CDR3 contains 16 residues. Trimming shortened V by 1 base and J by 0 bases, and 11 bases separated the two germline ends. In germline, CDR1 is SGHRS, CDR2 YFSETQ. Data came from immunoSEQ multiplex PCR; TCRdb stores just in-frame clones and leaves some out. Altogether tens of thousands of clones are present, 70% to 80% being singletons, with the ten largest covering around 7.9%. As regards this clone: The antigen remains unidentified.

Alongside CTLA-4 blockade with ipilimumab, patients with chemo-refractory metastatic non-small-cell lung cancer received focal radiation. The clonotype originates from a human donor with non-small cell lung cancer who had a complete response to radiotherapy plus ipilimumab. The sequences come from peripheral blood, collected from a patient treated with radiotherapy plus ipilimumab. The chain couples TRBV5-1 to TRBJ2-1; TRBD1 might be the D (6 bases). The CDR3 sequence is CASSLRQGSSYNEQFF. CDR3 coding DNA: TGCGCCAGCAGCTTGCGGCAGGGGAGCTCCTACAATGAGCAGTTCTTC.